This is a list of T cell receptor beta chains from one sample in a study of Graves' ophthalmopathy and Graves' hyperthyroidism. A single record per CDR3 protein comes from TCRdb applying MiXCR to the multiplex PCR reads. The table records about 220,000 distinct CDR3 sequences, roughly 21% of them present only once. The sequenced sample was peripheral blood. These receptors originate from a woman aged 45-60 years with Graves' ophthalmopathy. Both conserved end residues are part of each CDR3. Fields, in order: J gene, D gene, V gene, clone size, CDR3 protein, CDR3 DNA. D genes are given only for firm matches. Some rows mark clone size as missing; the rest say once, few, many or name a class of expanded clone.

>TRBJ2-7|TRBD2|TRBV20-1|many
CSASPAGATYEQYF
TGCAGTGCTAGTCCAGCGGGAGCCACCTACGAGCAGTACTTC
>TRBJ2-5|.|TRBV12-3/TRBV12-4|many
CASSRLFGTQYF
TGTGCCAGCAGCCGACTCTTTGGGACCCAGTACTTC
>TRBJ2-6|TRBD1|TRBV6-1|many
CASSDQQGAIPGANVLTF
TGTGCCAGCAGTGATCAACAGGGGGCGATCCCTGGGGCCAACGTCCTGACTTTC
>TRBJ2-2|.|TRBV6-2/TRBV6-3|few
CASSYSVGVLTNTGELFF
TGTGCCAGCAGTTACTCGGTCGGGGTCCTCACTAACACCGGGGAGCTGTTTTTT
>TRBJ1-2|TRBD1|TRBV7-9|many
CASGDRDPNYGYTF
TGTGCCAGCGGTGACAGGGACCCGAACTATGGCTACACCTTC
>TRBJ1-2|.|TRBV29-1|.
CSAPRQEDWGYTF
TGCAGCGCTCCGAGGCAGGAGGATTGGGGCTACACCTTC
>TRBJ1-2|TRBD1|TRBV4-2|many
CASSPDRRASGGYTF
TGTGCCAGCAGCCCGGACAGGAGAGCATCGGGTGGCTACACCTTC
>TRBJ1-2|TRBD1|TRBV6-5|many
CASSQGYGYTF
TGTGCCAGCTCACAGGGGTATGGCTACACCTTC
>TRBJ1-2|TRBD1|TRBV19|many
CASSISQGAGGYTF
TGTGCCAGTAGTATAAGCCAGGGGGCTGGAGGCTACACCTTC
>TRBJ2-7|TRBD1|TRBV20-1|many
CSARGDRKSSYEQYF
TGCAGTGCTAGAGGGGACAGGAAGAGCTCCTACGAGCAGTACTTC
>TRBJ1-5|.|TRBV27|many
CASSPGGSNQPQHF
TGTGCCAGCAGTCCAGGCGGGAGCAATCAGCCCCAGCATTTT
>TRBJ2-6|TRBD1|TRBV28|.
CASGQGAVLTF
TGTGCCAGCGGGCAGGGGGCCGTCCTGACTTTC
>TRBJ1-3|.|TRBV20-1|.
CSARDWGGRMSGNTIYF
TGCAGTGCTAGAGATTGGGGGGGGCGCATGTCTGGAAACACCATATATTTT
>TRBJ2-6|.|TRBV27|many
CASGPHGSTSGANVLTF
TGTGCCAGCGGCCCCCACGGCAGTACCTCTGGGGCCAACGTCCTGACTTTC
>TRBJ2-2|TRBD1|TRBV6-1|.
CASSRTGTGDTGELFF
TGTGCCAGCAGTCGCACCGGGACAGGGGACACCGGGGAGCTGTTTTTT
>TRBJ1-1|.|TRBV7-2|few
CASKDRTKNTEAFF
TGTGCCAGCAAGGATCGGACAAAGAACACTGAAGCTTTCTTT
>TRBJ1-6|.|TRBV20-1|few
CSARGPGQYNSPLHF
TGCAGTGCTAGAGGCCCCGGACAGTATAATTCACCCCTCCACTTT
>TRBJ1-2|.|TRBV29-1|.
CSVDRDGIYGYTF
TGCAGCGTTGACCGGGACGGAATCTATGGCTACACCTTC
>TRBJ1-1|.|TRBV30|.
CAWSVLPRENTEAFF
TGTGCCTGGAGTGTACTCCCCCGAGAAAACACTGAAGCTTTCTTT
>TRBJ1-6|.|TRBV5-1|many
CASSTDNNNSPLHF
TGCGCCAGCAGCACCGACAACAATAATTCACCCCTCCACTTT
>TRBJ1-3|.|TRBV20-1|few
CSADSSGGSGNTIYF
TGCAGTGCTGACTCCTCCGGGGGATCTGGAAACACCATATATTTT
>TRBJ2-7|.|TRBV9|many
CASSVHGRSEQYF
TGTGCCAGCAGCGTACATGGCAGATCCGAGCAGTACTTC
>TRBJ1-5|TRBD1|TRBV6-5|many
CASSQGQGVEQPQHF
TGTGCCAGCAGTCAGGGACAGGGGGTGGAACAGCCCCAGCATTTT
>TRBJ2-7|TRBD1|TRBV12-3/TRBV12-4|many
CASSQGQGQDEQYF
TGTGCCAGCAGTCAAGGACAGGGCCAGGACGAGCAGTACTTC
>TRBJ2-5|TRBD2|TRBV10-3|.
CAISLLAGNQETQYF
TGTGCCATCAGCCTACTAGCGGGTAACCAGGAGACCCAGTACTTC
>TRBJ2-5|.|TRBV30|many
CGTGPQETQYF
TGTGGAACAGGGCCGCAAGAGACCCAGTACTTC
>TRBJ2-5|TRBD1|TRBV7-3|many
CASSAAGTDRGTQYF
TGTGCCAGCAGCGCCGCCGGGACAGATCGAGGGACCCAGTACTTC
>TRBJ2-5|.|TRBV28|many
CASSLYWAKTQYF
TGTGCCAGCAGTTTATACTGGGCGAAGACCCAGTACTTC
>TRBJ1-1|.|TRBV29-1|many
CSVEAGVDTEAFF
TGCAGCGTTGAAGCAGGGGTCGACACTGAAGCTTTCTTT
>TRBJ2-5|TRBD2|TRBV7-3|few
CASSLSSGSFETQYF
TGTGCCAGCAGCTTAAGTAGCGGGAGTTTCGAGACCCAGTACTTC
>TRBJ1-3|TRBD1|TRBV29-1|many
CSGVEGASGNTIYF
TGCAGCGGCGTTGAGGGGGCATCGGGAAACACCATATATTTT
>TRBJ1-1|TRBD1|TRBV2|.
CASSKSGGYTEAFF
TGTGCCAGCAGTAAGTCAGGGGGTTACACTGAAGCTTTCTTT
>TRBJ2-7|TRBD1|TRBV28|.
CASSFPGQGYEQYF
TGTGCCAGCAGTTTTCCCGGACAGGGCTACGAGCAGTACTTC
>TRBJ1-5|.|TRBV9|many
CASSVDQGNQPQHF
TGTGCCAGCAGCGTTGACCAGGGCAATCAGCCCCAGCATTTT
>TRBJ2-7|.|TRBV29-1|many
CSYSRSSYEQYF
TGCAGTTACTCCAGGAGCTCCTACGAGCAGTACTTC
>TRBJ2-4|.|TRBV27|many
CASSEPVAKNIQYF
TGTGCCAGCAGTGAACCGGTAGCCAAAAACATTCAGTACTTC
>TRBJ2-5|TRBD1|TRBV12-3/TRBV12-4|many
CASSPDRGGAETQYF
TGTGCCAGCAGCCCTGACAGGGGTGGGGCGGAGACCCAGTACTTC
>TRBJ1-1|.|TRBV6-1|.
CASRLGHLNTEAFF
TGTGCCAGCAGACTGGGACATCTGAACACTGAAGCTTTCTTT
>TRBJ2-2|TRBD1|TRBV6-2/TRBV6-3|.
CASTSGTGTSSNTGELSF
TGTGCCAGCACTTCGGGGACAGGGACCTCCTCGAACACCGGGGAGCTGTCTTTT
>TRBJ2-2|TRBD2|TRBV7-2|.
CASSKSGVAGELFF
TGTGCCAGCAGCAAAAGCGGGGTGGCCGGGGAGCTGTTTTTT
>TRBJ2-7|.|TRBV30|few
CAWSRPGLSYEQYF
TGTGCCTGGAGTAGACCGGGCCTTTCCTACGAGCAGTACTTC
>TRBJ1-5|.|TRBV30|many
CAWSVSKGGRLNQPQHF
TGTGCCTGGAGTGTAAGCAAGGGGGGCAGGCTCAATCAGCCCCAGCATTTT
>TRBJ2-7|.|TRBV12-3/TRBV12-4|few
CASSWGLWAYEQYF
TGTGCCAGCAGTTGGGGGCTATGGGCTTACGAGCAGTACTTC
>TRBJ2-5|TRBD1|TRBV19|many
CASRDRGRETQYF
TGTGCCAGTAGAGACAGGGGGCGAGAGACCCAGTACTTC
>TRBJ2-5|.|TRBV20-1|many
CSARDFVGVHETQYF
TGCAGTGCTAGAGATTTTGTAGGGGTCCATGAGACCCAGTACTTC
>TRBJ1-2|TRBD1|TRBV14|many
CASSQDRDRSGYTF
TGTGCCAGCAGCCAAGATCGGGACAGAAGTGGCTACACCTTC
>TRBJ2-7|TRBD1|TRBV11-2|many
CASSLDRAVEQYF
TGTGCCAGCAGCTTGGACAGGGCGGTCGAGCAGTACTTC
>TRBJ1-1|.|TRBV5-1|many
CASSLTGTMNTEAFF
TGCGCCAGCAGCCTGACAGGAACTATGAACACTGAAGCTTTCTTT
>TRBJ2-2|TRBD1|TRBV19|few
CASSRRQGLTGELFF
TGTGCCAGTAGTCGTAGACAGGGGCTCACCGGGGAGCTGTTTTTT
>TRBJ2-6|.|TRBV12-3/TRBV12-4|many
CASSFTGAGANVLTF
TGTGCCAGCAGTTTCACTGGGGCTGGGGCCAACGTCCTGACTTTC
>TRBJ2-7|TRBD2|TRBV6-2/TRBV6-3|many
CASSWRSGLAGYEQYF
TGTGCCAGCAGTTGGCGCTCAGGGCTAGCGGGCTACGAGCAGTACTTC
>TRBJ2-7|TRBD2|TRBV28|.
CASRPTSGRYYEQYF
TGTGCCAGCAGACCGACTAGCGGGAGATACTACGAGCAGTACTTC
>TRBJ1-1|TRBD1|TRBV12-3/TRBV12-4|many
CASTSTGFNTEAFF
TGTGCCAGCACTTCGACAGGGTTTAACACTGAAGCTTTCTTT
>TRBJ2-2|.|TRBV30|few
CAWSVVSETGELFF
TGTGCCTGGAGTGTAGTGAGCGAAACCGGGGAGCTGTTTTTT
>TRBJ2-7|TRBD1|TRBV6-5|many
CASSYSQGVENEQYF
TGTGCCAGCAGTTACTCGCAGGGGGTAGAAAACGAGCAGTACTTC
>TRBJ1-5|TRBD1|TRBV19|once
CASSPSRDRDRRNQPQPF
TGTGCCAGTAGCCCGTCCCGGGACAGGGACAGACGCAATCAGCCCCAGCCTTTT
>TRBJ1-1|TRBD1|TRBV28|many
CASSRIDRAGETEAFF
TGTGCCAGCAGCCGGATAGACAGGGCGGGCGAGACTGAAGCTTTCTTT
>TRBJ2-5|.|TRBV2|.
CASSRDRTQQETQYF
TGTGCCAGCAGTCGAGACAGGACCCAACAAGAGACCCAGTACTTC